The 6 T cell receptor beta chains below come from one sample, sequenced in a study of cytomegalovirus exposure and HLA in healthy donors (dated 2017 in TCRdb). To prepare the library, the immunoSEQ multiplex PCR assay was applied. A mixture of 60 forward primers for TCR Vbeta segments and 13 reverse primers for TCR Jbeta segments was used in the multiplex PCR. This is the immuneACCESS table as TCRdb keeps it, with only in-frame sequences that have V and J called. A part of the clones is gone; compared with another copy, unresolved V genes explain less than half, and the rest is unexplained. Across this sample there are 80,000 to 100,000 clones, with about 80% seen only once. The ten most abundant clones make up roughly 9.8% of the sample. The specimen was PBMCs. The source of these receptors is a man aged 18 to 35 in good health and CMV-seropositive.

This CDR3 reads CASSLGTGKEGYTF. The DNA of the CDR3 is TGTGCCAGCAGCTTAGGGACAGGCAAAGAAGGCTACACCTTC. The V call is TRBV7-8, the J call TRBJ1-2; the match to TRBD1 covers 7 bases. The V segment lost 1 base and the J segment 8 bases; nucleotides outside the gene matches: 7. This CDR3 region has 14 residues. Germline-derived CDR1 and CDR2 are SGHVS and FQNEAQ.

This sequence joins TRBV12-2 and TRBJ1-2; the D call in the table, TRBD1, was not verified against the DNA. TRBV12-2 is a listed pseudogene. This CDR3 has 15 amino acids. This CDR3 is CASRLNPGVNYGYTF. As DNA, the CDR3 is TGTGCAAGTCGCTTAAATCCAGGGGTAAACTATGGCTACACCTTC.

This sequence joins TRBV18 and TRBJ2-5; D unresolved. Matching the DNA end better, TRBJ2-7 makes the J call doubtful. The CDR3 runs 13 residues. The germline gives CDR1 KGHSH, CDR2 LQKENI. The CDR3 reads CASSPHPNYEQYF. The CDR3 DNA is TGTGCCAGCTCACCACATCCGAACTACGAGCAGTACTTC.

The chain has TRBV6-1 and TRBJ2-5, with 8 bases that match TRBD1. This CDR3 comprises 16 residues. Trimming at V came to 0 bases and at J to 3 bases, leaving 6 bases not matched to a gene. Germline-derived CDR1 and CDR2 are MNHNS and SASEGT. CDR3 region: CASSEAQLTGEETQYF. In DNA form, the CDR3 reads TGTGCCAGCAGTGAAGCCCAACTGACAGGGGAAGAGACCCAGTACTTC.

CDR3 nucleotide sequence: TGTGCCAGCAGTGCCCAAGTTCGGGTCTACGAGCAGTACTTC. Protein: CASSAQVRVYEQYF. The chain has TRBV6-5 and TRBJ2-7; no clear D gene. The CDR3 length is 14 residues. Germline V CDR1 and CDR2: MNHEY, SVGAGI. Trimming stripped 5 bases from V and 3 bases from J, with 14 bases between.

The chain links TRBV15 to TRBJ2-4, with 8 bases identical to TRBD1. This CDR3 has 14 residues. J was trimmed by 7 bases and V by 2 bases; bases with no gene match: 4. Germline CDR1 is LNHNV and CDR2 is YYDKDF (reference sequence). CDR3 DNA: TGTGCCACCAGCAGACGACAGGGGAGGAACATTCAGTACTTC. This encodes CATSRRQGRNIQYF.